This TCR beta chain was sequenced for a study of CD8 T cells in ankylosing spondylitis. TCRdb passed the 5' RACE reads through MiXCR, listing each CDR3 protein once. Counted here are approximately 340,000 distinct CDR3 sequences, roughly 14% occurring once; the ten biggest clones make up around 1%. Sequencing was carried out using blood, either unsorted or a sorted T cell fraction (not recorded which). The clonotype was recovered from a male donor with ankylosing spondylitis or in good health (not recorded which).

The CDR3 spells CASSVGGTQLEEQYF. CDR3 DNA sequence: TGTGCCAGCAGCGTAGGTGGAACACAATTGGAGGAGCAGTACTTC. The chain links TRBV9 to TRBJ2-7; unclear D gene. The ends were cut back, 0 bases at V and 7 bases at J, with 17 bases in the middle. The CDR3 contains 15 residues. Germline V gene lookup returns CDR1 SGDLS and CDR2 YYNGEE. The whole variable domain, remainder taken from reference TRBV9 and TRBJ2-7, is DSGVTQTPKHLITATGQRVTLRCSPRSGDLSVYWYQQSLDQGLQFLIQYYNGEERAKGNILERFSAQQFPDLHSELNLSSLELGDSALYFCASSVGGTQLEEQYFGPGTRLTVT.